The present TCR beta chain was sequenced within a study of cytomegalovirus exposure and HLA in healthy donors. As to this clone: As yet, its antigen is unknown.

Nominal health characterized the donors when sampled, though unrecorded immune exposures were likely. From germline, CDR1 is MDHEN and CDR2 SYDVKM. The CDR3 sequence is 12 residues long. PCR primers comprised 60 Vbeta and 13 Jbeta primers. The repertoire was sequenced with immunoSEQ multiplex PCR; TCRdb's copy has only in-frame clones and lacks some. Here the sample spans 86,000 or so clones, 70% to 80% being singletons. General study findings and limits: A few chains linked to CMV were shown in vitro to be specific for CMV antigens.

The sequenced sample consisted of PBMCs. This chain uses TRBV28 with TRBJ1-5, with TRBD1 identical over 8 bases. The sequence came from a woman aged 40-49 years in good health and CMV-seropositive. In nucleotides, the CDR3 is TGTGCTCCCGACAGGGGTCTTCAGCCCCAGCATTTT. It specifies CAPDRGLQPQHF.